The rows below give T cell receptor beta chains drawn from one sample of a study of human T cells and chemical hapten exposure. TCRdb redid the calling of the RACE reads with MiXCR, one entry per CDR3 protein. The table has about 120,000 distinct CDR3 sequences, roughly 14% seen once; the top ten hold 2.8%. The sample consisted of whole blood, taken in connection with sensitization to the hapten diphenylcyclopropenone (DPC). Receptors were obtained from a woman under 30 with alopecia areata. Some clones in this sample may be carry-over from other donors' samples. The CDR3 runs from the conserved cysteine through the conserved F or W. D genes are given only for firm matches. Clone size is stated in some rows and not others, as once, few, many or a class when expanded.

j_call	d_call	clone_size	v_call	cdr3_nt	cdr3_aa
TRBJ2-3	-	-	TRBV19	TGTGCCAGTAGTATCTTATTAACAGGGAACACAGATACGCAGTATTTT	CASSILLTGNTDTQYF
TRBJ2-7	TRBD2	few	TRBV2	TGTGCCAGCAGGCAGACCCCGGGACTAGCGGCTGGGAAGCAGTACTTC	CASRQTPGLAAGKQYF
TRBJ2-3	-	few	TRBV7-2	TGTGCCAGCAGCTTCGGGGGGCCGGCAGATACGCAGTATTTT	CASSFGGPADTQYF
TRBJ2-5	-	few	TRBV6-6	TGTGCCAGCAGTTACTCGGCAGGGTACCAAGAGACCCAGTACTTC	CASSYSAGYQETQYF
TRBJ2-7	-	many	TRBV7-2	TGTGCCAGCAGCTTAATCCCCCCGAATCCCCGGGGCGGCTACGAGCAGTACTTC	CASSLIPPNPRGGYEQYF
TRBJ2-2	-	-	TRBV4-3	TGCGCCAGCAGCCCATTTATGACCGGGGAGCTGTTTTTT	CASSPFMTGELFF
TRBJ1-2	TRBD1	many	TRBV27	TGTGCCAGCAGGGGACAGGGCTACGATCATGGCTACACCTTC	CASRGQGYDHGYTF
TRBJ2-1	-	few	TRBV7-9	TGTGCGTGCCCTACCACCTCTAGCAATGAGCAGTTCTTC	CACPTTSSNEQFF
TRBJ1-2	-	-	TRBV20-1	TGCAGTGCTAGTTATTCTCAGGGAATGGACTATGGCTACACCTTC	CSASYSQGMDYGYTF
TRBJ2-1	-	-	TRBV7-9	TGTGCCATCCACGGTGACTCCTACAATGAGCAGTTCTTC	CAIHGDSYNEQFF
TRBJ2-2	TRBD1	many	TRBV6-1	TGTGCCAGCAGGAGGGACAGTGGTTTAACGAACACCGGGGAGCTGTTTTTT	CASRRDSGLTNTGELFF
TRBJ1-1	-	-	TRBV7-2	TGTGCCAGCACCTGGCGGGGGCGGCGGAACACTGAAGCTTTCTTT	CASTWRGRRNTEAFF
TRBJ2-7	-	few	TRBV6-1	TGTGCCAGCAGTGCGATTCTCGGGGAGCAGTACTTC	CASSAILGEQYF
TRBJ2-2	-	-	TRBV28	TGTGCCAGCAGTTTGCGGCCCAGGACCGGGGAGCTGTTTTTT	CASSLRPRTGELFF
TRBJ2-5	-	few	TRBV20-1	TGCAGTGCTAGCTTGGGCGATTCGGAGACCCAGTACTTC	CSASLGDSETQYF
TRBJ1-2	-	-	TRBV28	TGTGCCAGCAAAGCGGGCGGCGCTAACTATGGCTACACCTTC	CASKAGGANYGYTF
TRBJ1-3	-	-	TRBV28	TGTGCCAGCAGTTTCTTTGGGTGGGGAAACACCATATATTTT	CASSFFGWGNTIYF
TRBJ2-7	TRBD1	-	TRBV7-2	TGTGCCAGCAGCCCCCCTCCGGGACAGGGACGTTGGCACGAGCAGTACTTC	CASSPPPGQGRWHEQYF
TRBJ2-5	-	many	TRBV9	TGTGCCAGCAGCGTAGCCCCCGCAAGGCTTCTAGAGGAGACCCAGTACTTC	CASSVAPARLLEETQYF
TRBJ2-6	TRBD1	many	TRBV19	TGTGCCAGTAGTATTTACAGGGGGCTTGGGGCCAACGTCCTGACTTTC	CASSIYRGLGANVLTF
TRBJ2-3	-	-	TRBV7-6	TGTGCCAGCAGCTTAGTAGTGGGACGGGACGATACGCAGTATTTT	CASSLVVGRDDTQYF
TRBJ1-6	-	few	TRBV21-1	TGTGCCAGCAGCAAGCTTCGCTCTGGGAATGACTCCTATAATTCACCCCTCCACTTT	CASSKLRSGNDSYNSPLHF
TRBJ1-1	TRBD1	few	TRBV20-1	TGCAGTGCTATTGGGGACAGAAACACTGAAGCTTTCTTT	CSAIGDRNTEAFF
TRBJ1-6	-	few	TRBV28	TGTGCCAGCAGTTGGGATCGGCGACGTTCACCCCTCCACTTT	CASSWDRRRSPLHF
TRBJ2-1	-	-	TRBV6-2/TRBV6-3	TGTGCCAGCAGTTACGGGTACTTAACCGACAATGAGCAGTTCTTC	CASSYGYLTDNEQFF
TRBJ2-7	-	-	TRBV6-2/TRBV6-3	TGTGCCAGCAGTTACATTGTGGAGGGTTACGAGCAGTACTTC	CASSYIVEGYEQYF
TRBJ2-7	TRBD1	-	TRBV10-3	TGTGCCATCAGTGAGAGGGGACAGGTCTACGAGCAGTACTTC	CAISERGQVYEQYF
TRBJ2-2	-	few	TRBV6-6	TGTGCCAGCAGTTACGTTTTGGGGGACACCGGGGAGCTGTTTTTT	CASSYVLGDTGELFF
TRBJ2-4	TRBD1	few	TRBV7-9	TGTGCCAGCAGCCGACAGGGGGAAAACATTCAGTACTTC	CASSRQGENIQYF
TRBJ2-1	-	few	TRBV12-3/TRBV12-4	TGTGCCAGCAGTCTAGCGAGGAATGAGCAGTTCTTC	CASSLARNEQFF
TRBJ2-7	-	many	TRBV7-8	TGTGCCAGCAGCTCAGGGGAACGGGGCGAGCAGTACTTC	CASSSGERGEQYF
TRBJ2-4	-	-	TRBV20-1	TGCAGTGCCGCACACAGAGCCAAAAACATTCAGTACTTC	CSAAHRAKNIQYF
TRBJ2-5	-	-	TRBV7-2	TGTGCCAGCAGCCATAGCCCCGAGACCCAGTACTTC	CASSHSPETQYF
TRBJ2-1	-	many	TRBV20-1	TGCAGTGCTAGAGATTCTGGCTCCTACAATGAGCAGTTCTTC	CSARDSGSYNEQFF
TRBJ2-1	TRBD2	-	TRBV18	TGTGCCAGCTCACGAACTGGACTAGCGGGCCAGTACAATGAGCAGTTCTTC	CASSRTGLAGQYNEQFF
TRBJ2-1	TRBD2	many	TRBV25-1	TGTGCCAGCAGTGTTCGGGCGGGGGTGAATGAGCAGTTCTTC	CASSVRAGVNEQFF
TRBJ1-3	-	few	TRBV4-3	TGCGCCAGCAGCCAAGATGCTTTACAGGGTGGAAACACCATATATTTT	CASSQDALQGGNTIYF
TRBJ1-4	-	many	TRBV5-4	TGTGCCAGCAGCTCGAGTACCGATGAAAAACTGTTTTTT	CASSSSTDEKLFF
TRBJ1-3	-	many	TRBV28	TGTGCCAGCAGTTTTTTGGAGGCCGGGGGCTCTGGAAACACCATATATTTT	CASSFLEAGGSGNTIYF
TRBJ1-2	-	-	TRBV4-3	TGCGCCAGCAGCCCTAACCGGGGGAGAGGTGGCTACACCTTC	CASSPNRGRGGYTF
TRBJ2-5	TRBD1	many	TRBV5-8	TGTGCCAGCAGCTTAGGCAGGGGGCTTCAAGAGACCCAGTACTTC	CASSLGRGLQETQYF
TRBJ1-1	TRBD1	-	TRBV12-3/TRBV12-4	TGTGCCAGCAGTTCGGGCAGGGGGCCTGAAGCTTTCTTT	CASSSGRGPEAFF
TRBJ2-7	TRBD1	few	TRBV2	TGTGCCAGCAGGAGGGGGCAGAGCTCCTACGAGCAGTACTTC	CASRRGQSSYEQYF
TRBJ2-3	-	few	TRBV20-1	TGCAGTGCTAGAGCCGCTGCCGGGCAGGGGTACACAGATACGCAGTATTTT	CSARAAAGQGYTDTQYF
TRBJ2-1	TRBD2	-	TRBV20-1	TGCAGTGCTAGAGCCCCTAGCGGCTTTTACAATGAGCAGTTCTTC	CSARAPSGFYNEQFF
TRBJ1-6	TRBD1	-	TRBV27	TGTGCCAGCAGTTTTCGACAGGGGAATTCACCCCTCCACTTT	CASSFRQGNSPLHF
TRBJ2-2	-	-	TRBV4-1	TGCGCCAGCAGCCAAGTTACGGAGAACACCGGGGAGCTGTTTTTT	CASSQVTENTGELFF
TRBJ1-2	-	few	TRBV18	TGTGCCAGCTCAGCCGGGACGTGGAATGACTATGGCTACACCTTC	CASSAGTWNDYGYTF
TRBJ1-2	TRBD1	many	TRBV4-3	TGCGCCAGCAGCCAAGACAGGGGGTTAGTCTATGGCTACACCTTC	CASSQDRGLVYGYTF
TRBJ2-3	TRBD2	-	TRBV20-1	TGCAGTGGTAATGCGGGGGGGCCACCGAAACAGCCTCCCGGCACAGATACGCAGTATTTT	CSGNAGGPPKQPPGTDTQYF
TRBJ2-5	-	few	TRBV7-6	TGTGCCAGCAGCTTAGTCTCGACTCCCCGAAGGGAGACCCAGTACTTC	CASSLVSTPRRETQYF
TRBJ2-1	-	once	TRBV12-3/TRBV12-4	TGTGCCACCCATCGCACCGCGAGCTCCTACAATGAGCAGTTCTTC	CATHRTASSYNEQFF
TRBJ1-5	-	-	TRBV6-6	TGTGCCAGCAGTTACTCTGGTGGATGGGGGAGGAATCAGCCCCAGCATTTT	CASSYSGGWGRNQPQHF
TRBJ1-2	-	-	TRBV29-1	TGCAGCGTTGAAGTTTACAGGTCCTATGGCTACACCTTC	CSVEVYRSYGYTF
TRBJ2-6	TRBD2	-	TRBV6-2/TRBV6-3	TGTGCCAGCACCATTGGGGGAGGGACCAACGTCCTGACTTTC	CASTIGGGTNVLTF